The TCR beta chain under discussion was sequenced for a study of cytomegalovirus exposure and HLA in healthy donors. Profiled with immunoSEQ multiplex PCR; TCRdb holds only in-frame clones, not every one. This sample has roughly 330,000 clones, with about 85% found just once. Trimming took off 2 bases at V and 0 bases at J, with 14 bases between the two ends. The V gene's germline CDR1 is MDHEN and CDR2 SYDVKM. The CDR3 spans 17 residues. Notes on the study in general: Most TCR sequences were rare, but some public TCRs occurred in many donors. There were 150 to 200 TCR beta chains listed as cytomegalovirus-associated. The tendency of first-cohort TCR clusters to co-occur in the 90 to 150 validation repertoires was the finding of a later analysis. The classifier reportedly diagnosed cytomegalovirus status with high specificity and sensitivity.

A word on this clone: The antigen is undetermined.

This sequence originates from a woman in her thirties in good health and CMV-seropositive. The chain carries TRBV28 and TRBJ1-5; unclear D gene. The sample taken for sequencing was PBMCs. The CDR3 DNA is TGTGCCAGCAGTTTACTGGTGGCAGAATATAGCAATCAGCCCCAGCATTTT. Translated, it gives CASSLLVAEYSNQPQHF.